This T cell receptor (beta chain) appears in the sequencing data of a study of shared clonotypes between healthy human individuals (TCRdb year 2020). Concerning the study at large: A couple of women and a few men aged 18 to 49 years were included in the cohort. For each donor, CD4 naive and CD4 memory were each given three plates, CD8 naive was given two plates, and CD8 memory was given one plate. The study deeply sequenced blood TCR repertoires of several healthy adults to estimate repertoire size and the extent of clonotype sharing between individuals. Leukapheresis yielded between about 0.94 and 10 billion PBMCs per donor. To increase sequencing depth and limit assay-specific biases, TCR repertoire library preparation and sequencing were carried out by different laboratories using diverse techniques.

Using the deep immunoSEQ assay, multiplex PCR amplified TCR CDR3 regions from genomic DNA. For each cell subset, the extracted genomic DNA was distributed evenly across all wells of several immunoSEQ 96-well plates, and each plate served as one replicate. For sorted subsets, 200 to 250 ng of genomic DNA, equivalent to around 30,000 T cell genomes, went into each replicate PCR. Purified libraries were measured with a Qubit 3.0 fluorometer, size-checked on a Bioanalyzer 2100, and measured again with the KAPA Library Quantification kit. A separate single-read 150-cycle Illumina NextSeq 550 flow cell was used to sequence each immunoSEQ 96-well plate. Processing in the source paper ran as follows. The immunoSEQ output contained only junctional sequences without quality scores, so filtering could not match that applied to full-length reads. Sequences were annotated with PyIR, a Python wrapper for IgBLAST v1.9, using IMGT germline references to assign V/J genes and CDR3. Reads with weak V/J assignments (E-value above 1e-6), missing CDR3, stop codons, out-of-frame junctions, or ambiguous translated residues were removed. V3J clonotypes were defined as sequences sharing the same inferred V gene, J gene, and CDR3 amino acid sequence. To compute the percentage overlap between repertoires, the number of shared unique clonotypes was divided by the size of the smaller repertoire. Repertoire richness was assessed with RTK rarefaction, the Chao1 estimator, and Recon v2.1 estimates of unobserved clonotypes. Generation probabilities for all TCRbeta clonotypes obtained by the gDNA method from a handful of donors were computed using OLGA. Sourced from immuneACCESS, this table was stored by TCRdb with only in-frame sequences that have V and J called. A share of the clones is absent; for the studies checked, an unresolved V gene accounts for under half, and the remainder has no known explanation. The V and J calls and clone size are taken from that table; D and trimming were inferred from the DNA. The sample has 600,000 to 750,000 clones on record, about two thirds of them singletons. The top ten clonotypes cover under 2% of the sample.

This clone showed up just a few times. Its binding antigen is unknown. The record has no base qualities; no much larger clone is one base away. The donors were healthy, HIV-negative adults who had no recently reported acute infections or vaccinations. Every donor was a Caucasian adult living in Nashville, Tennessee, USA. Magnetic negative selection was used to enrich CD4+ T cells, after which naive cells were positively selected on CD45RA and the negative fraction became the memory subset. Blood was obtained by leukapheresis, after which PBMCs were separated by Ficoll-Histopaque density gradient centrifugation and cryopreserved in liquid nitrogen vapor phase. Analytical flow cytometry was used to check the purity and quantity of each magnetically sorted T cell population. Each sorted fraction had its genomic DNA isolated and then quantified by UV absorbance on a Nanodrop 2000c. Between the V and J ends, shortened by 2 bases and 8 bases respectively, the junction contains 7 bases. As encoded in the germline V gene, CDR1 is MDHEN while CDR2 is SYDVKM. CDR3 length: 11 amino acids, cysteine to phenylalanine. Solely the CDR3 DNA is kept, with 33 bases framed from the first base.

Results the study describes overall, beyond this receptor: Compared with non-shared clonotypes, clonotypes shared by all four sorted-subset donors had higher generation probabilities. Larger estimated clonotype richness was generally found for naive subsets than for memory subsets. The small number of donors limited the genetic and exposure-history diversity represented. Pairwise subsampling indicated that sequencing depth was expected to affect the degree of clonotype sharing among donors. When a few donors were compared, the shared fraction of clonotypes was roughly 4.8% for naive CD4, approximately 3.5% for naive CD8, 2% to 2.5% for memory CD4, and 0.3% to 0.5% for memory CD8. Incomplete sequencing was indicated by rarefaction of sorted-subset datasets, despite the large sequencing depth. Sampling was restricted to blood, and TCR repertoires in tissues likely differ from the TCR repertoires found in blood.

The receptor was isolated from a woman aged 25 to 45 in good health. Recombination joined TRBV28 with TRBJ2-7; the D gene is perhaps TRBD1, from 5 matching bases. Source material: memory CD4+ T cells sorted from blood. The cell subset or site tag for this specimen amounts to: CD45RA-negative fraction. The CDR3 region: CASSLTGQQYF. The nucleotide sequence is TGTGCCAGCAGTTTAACAGGACAGCAGTACTTC.